This T cell receptor (beta chain) was found in a study of chemoradiotherapy in HPV16-positive cancers. At the level of the study: Functional T-cell assays on two HPV16-positive patients' cells defined candidate HPV-specific clones and common TCR motifs.

Assay: immunoSEQ multiplex PCR; the TCRdb copy retains only in-frame clones and omits some. The sample contains about 8,000 clones, approximately 91% of which appear only once. Findings of the study overall: Better recurrence-free survival went with HPV-responsive T-cell expansion in HPV16-positive patients. The functional HPV-specific definition rests on just a couple of HPV16-positive patients. Non-HPV-specific T cells did not expand in tumors during treatment, whereas candidate HPV-specific clones and E7-related motifs did.

A word on this clone: The target antigen is unknown.

The V and J ends lost 3 bases and 0 bases respectively, with 12 bases between them. Germline CDR1 reads SGHTA; CDR2 reads FQGNSA. This CDR3 region has 15 residues. This material consisted of tumor tissue, taken from a patient who underwent chemoradiotherapy. The receptor was isolated from a human donor with HPV-associated anogenital cancer. The chain recombines TRBV7-2 with TRBJ2-7, with D tentatively TRBD1 (5 bases). CDR3 nucleotides: TGTGCCAGCAGCTTGTCCCAGGGCACCTCCTACGAGCAGTACTTC. Translating it yields CASSLSQGTSYEQYF.